One sample yielded the 14 T cell receptor beta chains listed below, sequenced in a study of OX40 agonist ivuxolimab in advanced cancers. Sequenced by immunoSEQ multiplex PCR; TCRdb stores in-frame clones only, minus some. The sample lists more than 50,000 clones, roughly four fifths occurring once. Sample: CD4+ or CD8+ T cells sorted from blood, taken in a trial of the OX40 agonist ivuxolimab. Receptors were obtained from an adult with an advanced solid tumor such as melanoma, head and neck, liver or kidney cancer.

In its sample, this clone is medium-sized. The chain combines TRBV2 with TRBJ2-2, with no clear D. The CDR3 length is 10 residues. V was trimmed by 6 bases and J by 7 bases, leaving 3 bases between them. Germline loops: CDR1 SNHLY, CDR2 FYNNEI. The CDR3 loop reads CASRNGELFF. DNA of the CDR3: TGTGCCAGCAGGAACGGGGAGCTGTTTTTT.

The rearrangement joins TRBV5-4 to TRBJ1-2, with a tentative D call TRBD1 (5 bases). V was shortened by 4 bases and J by 2 bases, with 21 bases between the two germline ends. The CDR3 is made up of 17 amino acids. Germline CDR1 and CDR2: SGHNT and YYREEE (reference sequence). CDR3 DNA sequence: TGTGCCAGCAGCCGGGTCGGACAAATGAGATCCAACTATGGCTACACCTTC. This codes for CASSRVGQMRSNYGYTF. Supplemented by reference TRBV5-4 and TRBJ1-2, the full variable domain reads ETGVTQSPTHLIKTRGQQVTLRCSSQSGHNTVSWYQQALGQGPQFIFQYYREEENGRGNFPPRFSGLQFPNYSSELNVNALELDDSALYLCASSRVGQMRSNYGYTFGSGTRLTVV.

J is TRBJ2-1 and V is TRBV19, with D tentatively TRBD1 (5 bases). The germline V gene has CDR1 LNHDA and CDR2 SQIVND (reference sequence). CDR3 size: 16 residues. The V end was cut by 4 bases, the J end by 0 bases, with 13 bases between. This CDR3 reads CASSTDRSSSYNEQFF. The CDR3 nucleotides are TGTGCCAGTAGTACCGACAGATCGAGCTCCTACAATGAGCAGTTCTTC.

This rearrangement joins TRBV23-1 to TRBJ1-3, with D perhaps TRBD1 (5 bases). TRBV23-1 is treated as an ORF (open reading frame) with a function not yet certain. The CDR3 is made up of 16 amino acids. V shed 6 bases and J shed 1 base, with 16 bases lying between them. CDR3: CASSRGTDKSGNTIYF. CDR3 sequence (DNA): TGCGCCAGCAGCCGCGGGACTGATAAATCTGGAAACACCATATATTTT.

The V gene is TRBV5-1, the J gene TRBJ2-3; D perhaps matches TRBD1 (6 bases). The CDR3 spans 16 residues. V lost 0 bases, J lost 1 base, and 12 bases lay in between. CDR1 and CDR2 from the germline V gene are SGHRS and YFSETQ. The CDR3 loop reads CASSLEGGRGTDTQYF. CDR3 DNA sequence: TGCGCCAGCAGCTTGGAAGGGGGAAGGGGCACAGATACGCAGTATTTT.

The chain couples TRBV9 to TRBJ1-1; D possibly corresponds to TRBD1 (5 bases). The germline V gene has CDR1 SGDLS and CDR2 YYNGEE. This CDR3 has 13 amino acids. The germline V and J ends were trimmed by 5 bases and 3 bases, with 11 bases remaining between them. The CDR3, as DNA: TGTGCCAGCAGTGAGGGGATGGACACTGAAGCTTTCTTT. This encodes CASSEGMDTEAFF.

The genes are TRBV9 and TRBJ2-6; D is unresolved. Germline V gene data show CDR1 as SGDLS and CDR2 as YYNGEE. Trimming left V 5 bases short and J 0 bases short, with 9 bases between. The CDR3 is made up of 15 amino acids. The CDR3 protein is CASRVADSGANVLTF. The CDR3 DNA is TGTGCCAGCAGAGTTGCAGACTCTGGGGCCAACGTCCTGACTTTC.

The chain links TRBV18 to TRBJ2-7, with 8 bases matching TRBD1. V shed 3 bases, J shed 2 bases, and the junction held 6 bases outside the gene matches. The germline gives CDR1 KGHSH, CDR2 LQKENI. CDR3 length: 15 residues. The CDR3, as DNA: TGTGCCAGCTCACCCGGACAGGGTTTCACCTACGAGCAGTACTTC. Protein: CASSPGQGFTYEQYF. Full variable domain (remainder filled in from reference TRBV18 and TRBJ2-7): NAGVMQNPRHLVRRRGQEARLRCSPMKGHSHVYWYRQLPEEGLKFMVYLQKENIIDESGMPKERFSAEFPKEGPSILRIQQVVRGDSAAYFCASSPGQGFTYEQYFGPGTRLTVT.

The chain carries TRBV6-5 and TRBJ1-1; D remains ambiguous. Deletions cut 6 bases from V and 4 bases from J, with 12 bases between. There are 13 residues in the CDR3. The germline V gene has CDR1 MNHEY and CDR2 SVGAGI. The CDR3: CASRLQLGTEAFF. For the CDR3, the DNA is TGTGCCAGCAGACTACAACTGGGCACTGAAGCTTTCTTT.

This clone was observed a few times. This same CDR3 is encoded by further DNA sequences in the sample. This chain joins TRBV2 and TRBJ1-5, with D maybe TRBD1 (6 bases). V was pared by 8 bases and J by 3 bases, with 11 bases between. Germline V CDR1 and CDR2: SNHLY, FYNNEI. The CDR3 is 13 amino acids. Here the CDR3 DNA reads TGTGCCAGCGGGGGACAAACCAATCAGCCCCAGCATTTT. Translation gives CASGGQTNQPQHF.

The V and J genes are TRBV5-1 and TRBJ2-5, with D perhaps given as TRBD1 or TRBD2 (6 bases each). V was shortened by 7 bases and J by 4 bases, with 11 bases between the two germline ends. This CDR3 spans 12 amino acids. CDR1 is SGHRS, CDR2 YFSETQ, per germline. The CDR3 region has the DNA TGCGCCAGCCGAGGAGGGGGAGAGACCCAGTACTTC. It codes for CASRGGGETQYF. Full variable domain (remainder filled in from reference TRBV5-1 and TRBJ2-5): KAGVTQTPRYLIKTRGQQVTLSCSPISGHRSVSWYQQTPGQGLQFLFEYFSETQRNKGNFPGRFSGRQFSNSRSEMNVSTLELGDSALYLCASRGGGETQYFGPGTRLLVL.

This clone was seen more than once but under ten times. The chain recombines TRBV10-3 with TRBJ2-3; 9 bases agree with TRBD1. The CDR3 is 15 residues long. Trimming took 4 bases from V and 5 from J; bases not matched to a gene: 7. Germline V gene lookup returns CDR1 ENHRY and CDR2 SYGVKD. The CDR3 nucleotides read TGTGCCATCAGTGTGACAGGGGGTTCTGGAGATACGCAGTATTTT. Protein sequence: CAISVTGGSGDTQYF.

The chain joins TRBV28 to TRBJ2-1; the match to TRBD1 covers 7 bases. J was trimmed by 8 bases and V by 6 bases; bases with no gene match: 10. The CDR3 contains 14 residues. In germline, CDR1 is MDHEN, CDR2 SYDVKM. CDR3 loop: CASRAGTVVDEQFF. CDR3 bases: TGTGCCAGCAGGGCCGGGACAGTCGTCGATGAGCAGTTCTTC.

V and J are TRBV6-1 and TRBJ1-6; no definite D call. The CDR3 totals 15 residues. V was shortened by 6 bases and J by 6 bases, with 15 bases between the two germline ends. CDR1 and CDR2 (germline): MNHNS, SASEGT. The CDR3 DNA sequence: TGTGCCAGCAGGAATTGGCCGCCCAGTAATTCACCCCTCCACTTT. Residues: CASRNWPPSNSPLHF.